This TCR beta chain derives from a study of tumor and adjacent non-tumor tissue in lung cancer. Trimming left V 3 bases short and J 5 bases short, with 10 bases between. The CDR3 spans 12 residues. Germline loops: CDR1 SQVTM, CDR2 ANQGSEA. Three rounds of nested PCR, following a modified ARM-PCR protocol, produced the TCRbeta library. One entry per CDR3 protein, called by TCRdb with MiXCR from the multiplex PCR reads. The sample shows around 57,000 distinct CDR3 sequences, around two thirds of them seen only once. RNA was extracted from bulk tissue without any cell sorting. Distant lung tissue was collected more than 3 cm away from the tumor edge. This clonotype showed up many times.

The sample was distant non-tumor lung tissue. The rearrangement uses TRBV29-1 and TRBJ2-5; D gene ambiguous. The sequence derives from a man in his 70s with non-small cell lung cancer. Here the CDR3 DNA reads TGCAGCGTTGACTGGAATGTGGAGACCCAGTACTTC. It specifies CSVDWNVETQYF.